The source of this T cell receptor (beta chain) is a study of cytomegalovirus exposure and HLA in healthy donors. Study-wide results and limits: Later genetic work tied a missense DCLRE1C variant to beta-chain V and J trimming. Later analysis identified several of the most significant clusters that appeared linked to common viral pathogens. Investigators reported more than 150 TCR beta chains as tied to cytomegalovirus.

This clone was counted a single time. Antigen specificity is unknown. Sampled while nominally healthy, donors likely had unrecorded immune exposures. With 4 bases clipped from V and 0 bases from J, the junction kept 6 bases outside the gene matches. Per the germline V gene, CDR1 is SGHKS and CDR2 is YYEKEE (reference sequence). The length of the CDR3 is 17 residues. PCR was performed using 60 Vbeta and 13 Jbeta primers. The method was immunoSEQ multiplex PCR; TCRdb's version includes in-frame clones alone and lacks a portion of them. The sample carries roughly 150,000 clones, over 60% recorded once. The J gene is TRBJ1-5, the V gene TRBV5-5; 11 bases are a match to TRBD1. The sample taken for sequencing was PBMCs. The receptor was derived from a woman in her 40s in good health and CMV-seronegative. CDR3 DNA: TGTGCCAGCAGCCCGGACAGGGGGCCTTATAGCAATCAGCCCCAGCATTTT. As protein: CASSPDRGPYSNQPQHF.